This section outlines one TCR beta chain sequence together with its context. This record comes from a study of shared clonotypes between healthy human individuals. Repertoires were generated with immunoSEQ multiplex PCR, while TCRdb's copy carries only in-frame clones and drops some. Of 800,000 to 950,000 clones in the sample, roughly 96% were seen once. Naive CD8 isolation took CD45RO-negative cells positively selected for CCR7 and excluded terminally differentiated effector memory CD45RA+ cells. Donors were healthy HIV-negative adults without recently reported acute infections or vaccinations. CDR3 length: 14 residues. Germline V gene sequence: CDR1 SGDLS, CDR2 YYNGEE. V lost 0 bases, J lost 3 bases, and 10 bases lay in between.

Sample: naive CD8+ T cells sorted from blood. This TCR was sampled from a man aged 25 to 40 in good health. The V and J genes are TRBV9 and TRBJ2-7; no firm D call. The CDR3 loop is CASSVADTSYEQYF. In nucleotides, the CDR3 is TGTGCCAGCAGCGTAGCCGACACCAGCTACGAGCAGTACTTC.